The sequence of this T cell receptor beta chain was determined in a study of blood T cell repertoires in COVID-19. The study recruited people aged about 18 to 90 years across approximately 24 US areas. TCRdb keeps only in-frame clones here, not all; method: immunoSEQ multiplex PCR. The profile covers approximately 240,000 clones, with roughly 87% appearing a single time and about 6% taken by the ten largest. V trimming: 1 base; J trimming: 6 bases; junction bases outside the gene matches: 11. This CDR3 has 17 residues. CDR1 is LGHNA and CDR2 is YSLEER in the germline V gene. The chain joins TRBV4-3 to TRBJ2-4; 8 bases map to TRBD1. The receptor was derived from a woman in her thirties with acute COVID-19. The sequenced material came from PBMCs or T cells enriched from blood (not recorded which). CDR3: CASSQGGDRDRRNIQYF. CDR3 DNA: TGCGCCAGCAGCCAAGGGGGGGACCGGGACAGGAGAAACATTCAGTACTTC.